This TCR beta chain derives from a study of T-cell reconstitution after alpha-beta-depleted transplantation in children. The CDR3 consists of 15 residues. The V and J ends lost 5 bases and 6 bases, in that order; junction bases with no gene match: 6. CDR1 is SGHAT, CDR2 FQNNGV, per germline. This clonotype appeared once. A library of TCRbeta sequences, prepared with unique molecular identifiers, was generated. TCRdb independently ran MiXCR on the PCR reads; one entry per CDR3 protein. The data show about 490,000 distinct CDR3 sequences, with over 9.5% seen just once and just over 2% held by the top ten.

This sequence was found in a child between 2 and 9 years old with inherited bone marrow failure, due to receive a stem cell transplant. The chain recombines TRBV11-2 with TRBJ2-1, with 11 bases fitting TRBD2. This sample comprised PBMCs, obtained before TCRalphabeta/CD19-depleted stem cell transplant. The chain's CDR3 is CASSLRLAGPNEQFF. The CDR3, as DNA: TGTGCCAGCAGCCTCAGACTAGCGGGACCCAATGAGCAGTTCTTC.